This T cell receptor (beta chain) was sequenced in a study of siplizumab effects on memory and regulatory T cells. Regarding the study as a whole: Naive T cells were seen as more diverse than memory cells and as major alloresponse contributors.

The CDR3 is 16 residues long. Germline-derived CDR1 and CDR2 are MGHRA and YSYEKL. V lost 2 bases and J lost 7, with 18 bases in between. About this clone itself: Its antigen is not identified.

Generated by immunoSEQ multiplex PCR, the TCRdb table keeps only in-frame clones and is missing some. This table holds approximately 40,000 clones, around 90% found once. The origin of this receptor is a human donor in good health. This chain joins TRBV4-1 and TRBJ1-5; D possibly corresponds to TRBD1 (5 bases). The sample consisted of naive CD4+ T cells sorted from blood. CDR3 coding DNA: TGCGCCAGCAGCCAACCCAACCGAACAGGTACGCAGCCCCAGCATTTT. Translation: CASSQPNRTGTQPQHF.